This T cell receptor beta chain appears in the sequencing data of a study of PD-1 blockade in classical Hodgkin lymphoma. In the study overall: Intravenous infusions of nivolumab 3 mg/kg reached patients every 2 weeks.

Following autologous stem cell transplantation, relapse occurred in every patient, and exposure to brentuximab vedotin varied. Magnetic negative selection of thawed PBMCs was the method by which CD4+ T cells were purified. TCRdb's copy holds only in-frame clones and misses some; the assay was immunoSEQ multiplex PCR. In the table there are tens of thousands of clones, roughly 90% of which are singletons. The CDR3 is made up of 13 amino acids. The germline V gene has CDR1 MNHNY and CDR2 SVGAGI (reference sequence). V was pared by 8 bases and J by 4 bases, with 12 bases between. In regard to this clone: The antigen remains undetermined.

Study-level points and caveats: Patients starting nivolumab under 1 year after ASCT were excluded.

The chain links TRBV6-6 to TRBJ2-4, with D possibly TRBD2 on 5 matching bases. The sequence was obtained from a human donor with classical Hodgkin lymphoma. Sequences were derived from CD4+ T cells from blood, sampled at baseline. The CDR3, as DNA: TGTGCCAGCGGAGGCGGACCTAAAAACATTCAGTACTTC. Translating gives CASGGGPKNIQYF.